The 30 T cell receptor beta chains below come from one sample, sequenced in a study of blood T cell repertoires in COVID-19. TCRdb keeps only in-frame clones here, not all; method: immunoSEQ multiplex PCR. This table holds 400,000 or so clones, 80% to 95% found once. The sequencing input was PBMCs or T cells enriched from blood (not recorded which). These receptors were collected from a man aged 18 to 29 who had recovered from COVID-19.

In DNA form, the CDR3 reads TGTGCCAGCTCACCGGTACAGGGTACTGGGGCCAACGTCCTGACTTTC. Translation: CASSPVQGTGANVLTF. The chain joins TRBV18 to TRBJ2-6; D may be TRBD1 (6 bases). The CDR3 length is 16 residues. V shed 3 bases and J shed 2 bases, with 11 bases lying between them. Germline lookup yields CDR1 KGHSH and CDR2 LQKENI.

This chain uses TRBV12-3 or TRBV12-4 with TRBJ2-5; no clear D. This CDR3 has 11 amino acids. Between the trimmed V and J ends, which lost 2 bases and 6 bases, there was a span of 4 bases. The CDR3 protein is CASSLKQTQYF. Written as DNA, the CDR3 is TGTGCCAGCAGTTTAAAGCAGACCCAGTACTTC.

There are a few counts of this clone. The J gene is TRBJ2-7, the V gene TRBV9; 13 nucleotides agree with TRBD2. V trimming: 3 bases; J trimming: 8 bases; junction bases outside the gene matches: 8. The CDR3 covers 15 residues. From germline, CDR1 is SGDLS and CDR2 YYNGEE. CDR3 DNA sequence: TGTGCCAGCAGCGGGGGACTAGCGGGACTAGAACAGCAGTACTTC. Translating gives CASSGGLAGLEQQYF.

The chain is built from TRBV6-2 or TRBV6-3 and TRBJ2-3; tentative D call: TRBD1 (6 bases). The germline V and J ends were trimmed by 5 bases and 4 bases, with 16 bases remaining between them. Germline V CDR1 and CDR2: MNHEY, SVGEGT. The CDR3 length is 15 residues. Here the CDR3 reads CASSQQASGADTQYF. In DNA form, the CDR3 reads TGTGCCAGCAGTCAACAGGCCTCAGGGGCAGATACGCAGTATTTT.

The rearrangement links TRBV27 to TRBJ1-1; maybe TRBD1 (5 bases). V lost 3 bases and J lost 3, with 14 bases in between. The germline CDR1 and CDR2 sequences are MNHEY and SMNVEV (reference sequence). The CDR3 sequence is 15 residues long. The CDR3, as DNA: TGTGCCAGCAGTTTTCGCGATGGGGGGGACACTGAAGCTTTCTTT. Its translation is CASSFRDGGDTEAFF.

CDR3 nucleotide sequence: TGTGCCAGCAGCCAGGGGACAGGGGGCAGAGGTTATGGCTACACCTTC. Translated, it gives CASSQGTGGRGYGYTF. V and J are TRBV3-1 (or the pseudogene TRBV3-2) and TRBJ1-2; 12 nucleotides match TRBD1. The germline gives CDR1 LGHDT, CDR2 YNNKEL (reference sequence). This CDR3 region has 16 residues. The V gene end was trimmed by 3 bases and the J gene end by 5 bases; junction bases not matched to a gene: 7.

The chain uses TRBV5-8 and TRBJ2-3, with TRBD2 as a possible D gene (6 bases). The CDR3 is made up of 17 amino acids. Germline lookup yields CDR1 SGHTS and CDR2 YDEGEE. The V and J ends lost 1 base and 5 bases respectively, with 20 bases between them. For the CDR3, the DNA is TGTGCCAGCAGCTTGTACCCGGATACGCGGGAAGGAGATACGCAGTATTTT. Its protein product is CASSLYPDTREGDTQYF.

The chain has TRBV2 and TRBJ2-1; a possible D gene is TRBD1 (5 bases). Trimming removed 8 bases from V and 3 bases from J, with 11 bases in between. CDR1 and CDR2 from the germline V gene are SNHLY and FYNNEI. The CDR3 covers 13 residues. The CDR3 DNA reads as TGTGCCAGCGGGGCGAATCGCTACAATGAGCAGTTCTTC. Its protein product is CASGANRYNEQFF.

The chain employs TRBV9 and TRBJ1-2; 11 positions agree with TRBD1. The CDR3 loop spans 16 amino acids. CDR1 is SGDLS and CDR2 is YYNGEE in the germline V gene. Unmatched junction bases numbered 8, after V lost 3 bases and J lost 4 bases. The CDR3 sequence: CASSAGQGARGYGYTF. In DNA form, the CDR3 reads TGTGCCAGCAGCGCTGGACAGGGGGCGCGGGGCTATGGCTACACCTTC. Drawing the rest from reference TRBV9 and TRBJ1-2, the complete variable domain is DSGVTQTPKHLITATGQRVTLRCSPRSGDLSVYWYQQSLDQGLQFLIQYYNGEERAKGNILERFSAQQFPDLHSELNLSSLELGDSALYFCASSAGQGARGYGYTFGSGTRLTVV.

The chain uses TRBV5-1 and TRBJ2-5, with D tentatively TRBD2 (6 bases). Germline V gives CDR1 SGHRS, CDR2 YFSETQ. V lost 3 bases to trimming and J lost 1 base, with 10 bases between them. The CDR3 runs 14 residues. CDR3 bases: TGCGCCAGCAGCTGGCGGGACTTCCAAGAGACCCAGTACTTC. Its protein is CASSWRDFQETQYF.

The gene calls are TRBV28 and TRBJ1-5, with D perhaps matching TRBD1 (5 bases). The V gene lost 4 bases and the J gene lost 3 bases, with 10 bases spanning the gap. The CDR3 is 14 residues long. Germline lookup yields CDR1 MDHEN and CDR2 SYDVKM. Here the CDR3 DNA reads TGTGCCAGCAGTTATAACAGGTTCAATCAGCCCCAGCATTTT. It codes for CASSYNRFNQPQHF.

The V call is TRBV7-2, the J call TRBJ2-7; D remains ambiguous. CDR3 length equals 13 residues. Germline assignment: CDR1 SGHTA and CDR2 FQGNSA. V was clipped by 1 base and J by 1 base, with 5 bases between them. CDR3 region: CASSLVQSYEQYF. The CDR3 DNA is TGTGCCAGCAGCTTAGTACAATCCTACGAGCAGTACTTC.

The chain combines TRBV6-5 with TRBJ2-7; 7 positions agree with TRBD1. After removal of 4 bases from V and 0 bases from J, the junction contained 9 bases not matched to a gene. CDR1 is MNHEY, CDR2 SVGAGI, per germline. The CDR3 totals 16 residues. CDR3 protein: CASSSNRRGSSYEQYF. As DNA, the CDR3 is TGTGCCAGCAGTTCGAACCGCAGGGGGAGCTCCTACGAGCAGTACTTC.

The CDR3: CASSPAWRDGYTF. Here the CDR3 DNA reads TGTGCCAGCAGTCCTGCCTGGAGGGATGGCTACACCTTC. The rearrangement uses TRBV6-5 and TRBJ1-2; the D is unclear. This CDR3 has 13 residues. Trimming shortened V by 5 bases and J by 6 bases, and 13 bases separated the two germline ends. The germline V gene encodes CDR1 MNHEY and CDR2 SVGAGI.

This clone appeared once. The chain employs TRBV5-5 and TRBJ2-7, with TRBD2 identical over 8 bases. Germline lookup yields CDR1 SGHKS and CDR2 YYEKEE (reference sequence). V dropped 1 base and J dropped 1; count of bases not matched to a gene: 4. The CDR3 spans 15 residues. CDR3 sequence reads: CASSLRGGQSYEQYF. CDR3 sequence (DNA): TGTGCCAGCAGCTTGCGGGGGGGCCAATCCTACGAGCAGTACTTC.

The chain links TRBV11-3 to TRBJ2-2; D remains unclear. CDR3 length: 15 residues. Germline V lookup: CDR1 SGHNT, CDR2 YENEEA. The V end lost 1 base, the J end lost 5 bases, and 11 bases lay between the germline ends. Here the CDR3 DNA reads TGTGCCAGCAGCTTAGCAACTACCCGTACCGGGGAGCTGTTTTTT. Amino acids: CASSLATTRTGELFF.

V gene TRBV29-1 combines with J gene TRBJ2-1; 11 bases fit TRBD1. The germline V gene has CDR1 SQVTM and CDR2 ANQGSEA. The CDR3 has 15 amino acids. Trimming at V came to 3 bases and at J to 5 bases, leaving 6 bases not matched to a gene. Here the CDR3 reads CSVETDRGLDNEQFF. The DNA for the CDR3 is TGCAGCGTTGAGACGGACAGGGGGCTGGACAATGAGCAGTTCTTC.

V and J are TRBV28 and TRBJ1-6, with TRBD1 identical over 7 bases. CDR3 length equals 12 residues. The V gene's germline CDR1 is MDHEN and CDR2 SYDVKM. V trimming: 5 bases; J trimming: 10 bases; junction bases outside the gene matches: 2. CDR3 amino acids: CASSRGGSPLHF. The DNA of the CDR3 is TGTGCCAGCAGTCGAGGGGGCTCACCCCTCCACTTT.

The gene calls are TRBV3-1 (or the pseudogene TRBV3-2) and TRBJ1-6; 8 bases map to TRBD1. The CDR3 spans 15 residues. Germline V gene data show CDR1 as LGHDT and CDR2 as YNNKEL (reference sequence). The J segment lost 12 bases and the V segment lost 0 bases, leaving 7 bases of the junction unmatched. The CDR3 nucleotides read TGTGCCAGCAGCCAAGATTCGGACAGGGCAAGACCCCTCCACTTT. Translating it yields CASSQDSDRARPLHF.

The chain recombines TRBV10-3 with TRBJ1-1; no clear D. The germline V and J ends were trimmed by 4 bases and 3 bases, with 9 bases remaining between them. This CDR3 has 13 amino acids. The germline gives CDR1 ENHRY, CDR2 SYGVKD. The CDR3 here is CAISVGQDTEAFF. Here the CDR3 DNA reads TGTGCCATCAGTGTGGGCCAGGACACTGAAGCTTTCTTT.

The CDR3, as DNA: TGTGCCAGCAGCCCACAGGGCTGGGACGGGGAGCTGTTTTTT. It translates to CASSPQGWDGELFF. This chain joins TRBV7-9 and TRBJ2-2; possibly TRBD1 for D (6 bases). This CDR3 comprises 14 residues. Germline-derived CDR1 and CDR2 are SEHNR and FQNEAQ (reference sequence). Trimming pared 5 bases from V and 7 bases from J, leaving 14 bases between.

This chain links TRBV20-1 with TRBJ1-1, with D hard to call. The V gene's germline CDR1 is DFQATT and CDR2 SNEGSKA (reference sequence). The CDR3 length is 11 residues. V gave up 3 bases and J gave up 7 bases, with 9 bases separating them. CDR3 region: CSARTANEAFF. The DNA of the CDR3 is TGCAGTGCTAGGACTGCCAATGAAGCTTTCTTT.

This clone was observed a few times. CDR3 bases: TGCAGCGCTAGGGGATTCGATGAGCAGTTCTTC. This codes for CSARGFDEQFF. The V gene is TRBV29-1, the J gene TRBJ2-1, with a tentative D call TRBD1 (5 bases). Trimming stripped 7 bases from V and 8 bases from J, with 12 bases between. The CDR3 extends over 11 amino acids. CDR1 and CDR2 (germline): SQVTM, ANQGSEA.

This clone was recorded only once. CDR3 DNA sequence: TGTGCCAGCAGCTTATTTCTAGCGGGGGTGGATACGCAGTATTTT. Translating gives CASSLFLAGVDTQYF. J is TRBJ2-3 and V is TRBV7-9, with 10 bases that match TRBD2. Per the germline V gene, CDR1 is SEHNR and CDR2 is FQNEAQ (reference sequence). The CDR3 is made up of 15 amino acids. V was clipped by 2 bases and J by 6 bases; unmatched bases: 5.

This chain uses TRBV7-9 with TRBJ1-1; no clear D gene. Trimming pared 1 base from V and 1 base from J, leaving 7 bases between. Germline assignment: CDR1 SEHNR and CDR2 FQNEAQ (reference sequence). This CDR3 is 14 amino acids long. CDR3 residues: CASSLGPRNTEAFF. The CDR3 DNA reads TGTGCCAGCAGCTTAGGCCCGCGGAACACTGAAGCTTTCTTT.

The chain joins TRBV7-9 to TRBJ2-3, with D perhaps matching TRBD1 (6 bases). CDR1 is SEHNR, CDR2 FQNEAQ, per germline (reference sequence). Trimming left V 5 bases short and J 0 bases short, with 15 bases between. There are 16 residues in the CDR3. CDR3 in DNA: TGTGCCAGCAGCACCACCGGGACACATAGCACAGATACGCAGTATTTT. Its translation: CASSTTGTHSTDTQYF.

The genes are TRBV19 and TRBJ2-5; 8 bases agree with TRBD1. CDR1 and CDR2 (germline): LNHDA, SQIVND (reference sequence). The V and J ends lost 4 bases and 5 bases, in that order; junction bases with no gene match: 9. The CDR3 covers 15 residues. This CDR3 is CASSNTGGSSETQYF. The DNA of the CDR3 is TGTGCCAGTAGTAATACAGGGGGAAGTTCGGAGACCCAGTACTTC.

The chain recombines TRBV27 with TRBJ2-7, with 13 bases aligning to TRBD2. Unmatched junction bases numbered 5, after V lost 4 bases and J lost 2 bases. CDR1 is MNHEY and CDR2 is SMNVEV in the germline V gene (reference sequence). This CDR3 comprises 16 residues. CDR3 region: CASSSSLAGGPYEQYF. CDR3 nucleotide sequence: TGTGCCAGCAGTTCCTCACTAGCGGGAGGGCCCTACGAGCAGTACTTC.

In regard to this clone: Other nucleotide sequences from this sample produce the same CDR3. The J gene is TRBJ1-1, the V gene TRBV18; the D is unclear. There are 12 residues in the CDR3. CDR1 KGHSH and CDR2 LQKENI come from the germline V gene. Trimming shortened V by 2 bases and J by 5 bases, and 6 bases separated the two germline ends. CDR3 sequence: CASSPSGTEAFF. For the CDR3, the DNA is TGTGCCAGCTCACCATCGGGGACTGAAGCTTTCTTT.

The J gene is TRBJ1-5, the V gene TRBV12-5; D remains ambiguous. CDR1 LGHNT and CDR2 FRNRAP come from the germline V gene. V gave up 1 base and J gave up 0 bases, with 4 bases separating them. The CDR3 consists of 14 residues. In nucleotides, the CDR3 is TGTGCTAGTGGTTTGGATTATAGCAATCAGCCCCAGCATTTT. Translated: CASGLDYSNQPQHF.